Detailed here is one TCR beta chain. Its antigen is still unknown. J gave up 5 bases and V 3 bases, and 4 bases lay outside the gene matches. CDR1 is LNHDA and CDR2 is SQIVND in the germline V gene (reference sequence). The CDR3 loop spans 13 amino acids. This sample is drawn from a study of cytomegalovirus exposure and HLA in healthy donors. Study-level results: The majority of TCR sequences were rare, yet some public TCRs appeared in many donors.

Amplification used 60 Vbeta primers and 13 Jbeta primers. Clones were sequenced by immunoSEQ multiplex PCR, and TCRdb holds only the in-frame ones, with some missing. The table has around 99,000 clones, over 55% seen once; the top ten hold around 6.3%. The sequence came from a woman aged 25 to 45 in good health and CMV-seronegative. Sequenced input: PBMCs. The chain links TRBV19 to TRBJ2-7; 7 bases are shared with TRBD1. CDR3 DNA: TGTGCCAGTAGTATTCAACAGGGGAACGAGCAGTACTTC. This sequence encodes CASSIQQGNEQYF.